One and the same sample provided the 10 T cell receptor beta chains below, sequenced in a study of shared clonotypes between healthy human individuals. Only in-frame clones appear in the TCRdb table, and some are missing; sequencing was by immunoSEQ multiplex PCR. This repertoire shows millions of clones, 95% found once; its top ten account for more than 0.1%. Input material: naive CD4+ T cells sorted from blood. The sample's subset: CD45RA+ positively selected. These receptors came from a man aged 18 to 30 in good health.

This clone was detected only once. The V gene is TRBV6-6, the J gene TRBJ2-7; D is ambiguous. This CDR3 spans 15 amino acids. The germline gives CDR1 MNHNY, CDR2 SVGAGI (reference sequence). With 0 bases removed from V and 0 bases from J, the gap between germline ends came to 9 bases. CDR3 bases: TGTGCCAGCAGTTACTCAGCCGCTAGCTCCTACGAGCAGTACTTC. Protein product: CASSYSAASSYEQYF.

This chain joins TRBV29-1 and TRBJ2-7, with TRBD1 matching 8 bases. Germline loops: CDR1 SQVTM, CDR2 ANQGSEA. The V segment lost 1 base and the J segment 5 bases; nucleotides outside the gene matches: 10. The CDR3 is made up of 15 amino acids. The CDR3 DNA follows: TGCAGCGTTGAAGCCCTCATCCAGGGGGCCAACGAGCAGTACTTC. This gives the protein CSVEALIQGANEQYF.

V and J are TRBV10-3 and TRBJ2-3; 7 bases map to TRBD2. CDR1 ENHRY and CDR2 SYGVKD come from the germline V gene. J lost 0 bases, V lost 11 bases, and 5 bases had no gene match. The CDR3 has 13 residues. The CDR3, as DNA: TGTGCCTCCAGGCGGGGGAGCACAGATACGCAGTATTTT. Translated, it gives CASRRGSTDTQYF.

Of note for this clone: The identical CDR3 is also encoded by other nucleotide sequences in the sample. The chain recombines TRBV5-1 with TRBJ2-3; TRBD1 matches 9 bases. Looked up from germline, CDR1 is SGHRS and CDR2 is YFSETQ. J was trimmed by 3 bases and V by 3 bases; bases with no gene match: 5. The CDR3 has 15 amino acids. CDR3 region: CASSWGQGATDTQYF. CDR3 coding DNA: TGCGCCAGCAGCTGGGGACAGGGAGCAACAGATACGCAGTATTTT.

This rearrangement joins TRBV6-1 to TRBJ2-3; 14 bases fit TRBD2. This CDR3 has 16 amino acids. The germline V gene has CDR1 MNHNS and CDR2 SASEGT. After removal of 2 bases from V and 6 bases from J, the junction contained 4 bases not matched to a gene. CDR3 DNA: TGTGCCAGCAGTGAATCGGGACTAGCGGGAGTGGATACGCAGTATTTT. This sequence encodes CASSESGLAGVDTQYF.

The V and J genes are TRBV9 and TRBJ2-5, with D perhaps TRBD1 or TRBD2 (5 bases each). Trimming removed 3 bases at V and 5 bases at J, with 14 bases between. The CDR3 runs to 14 residues. The V gene's germline CDR1 is SGDLS and CDR2 YYNGEE. The CDR3 DNA sequence: TGTGCCAGCAGCGCACGATGGGGGATTGAGACCCAGTACTTC. Its protein is CASSARWGIETQYF.

The rearrangement uses TRBV19 and TRBJ2-7; D call uncertain. Germline-derived CDR1 and CDR2 are LNHDA and SQIVND (reference sequence). The CDR3 is 12 amino acids. V was cut by 10 bases and J by 0 bases, with 10 bases left in between. This CDR3 reads CATPSSSYEQYF. The CDR3 region has the DNA TGTGCCACCCCCTCTAGCTCCTACGAGCAGTACTTC.

Turning to this clone: The identical CDR3 is also encoded by other nucleotide sequences in the sample. J is TRBJ1-3 and V is TRBV5-1; D uncertain. Trimming left V 0 bases short and J 1 base short, with 8 bases between. The CDR3 is made up of 15 amino acids. Germline V gives CDR1 SGHRS, CDR2 YFSETQ. In DNA form, the CDR3 reads TGCGCCAGCAGCTTGGAAACGGGATCTGGAAACACCATATATTTT. Its translation: CASSLETGSGNTIYF.

The chain combines TRBV7-2 with TRBJ2-5, with TRBD2 matching over 10 bases. This CDR3 comprises 16 residues. Germline values: CDR1 SGHTA, CDR2 FQGNSA. Trimming cost V 1 base and J 2 bases; bases outside gene matches: 4. CDR3: CASSLEPSGGQETQYF. In DNA form, the CDR3 reads TGTGCCAGCAGCTTAGAACCTAGCGGGGGTCAAGAGACCCAGTACTTC.

The chain uses TRBV30 and TRBJ1-5; a possible D gene is TRBD1 (5 bases). Trimming pared 2 bases from V and 7 bases from J, leaving 12 bases between. The CDR3 sequence is 13 residues long. The germline V gene has CDR1 GTSNPN and CDR2 SVGIG (reference sequence). CDR3 amino acids: CAWSTGGRQPQHF. The CDR3 DNA is TGTGCCTGGAGTACTGGGGGAAGACAGCCCCAGCATTTT.